The 21 T cell receptor beta chains listed next were all sequenced from one sample in a study of T cell responses to AZD1222 COVID-19 vaccine. Sequencing was performed with immunoSEQ multiplex PCR; in TCRdb, only in-frame clones are kept and a portion is missing. The sample holds around 190,000 clones, roughly nine tenths seen once. This material consisted of peripheral blood, taken 28 days after the second AZD1222 dose. The source of these receptors is an adult who received the AZD1222 COVID-19 vaccine.

This CDR3 is CASSFRTGPAEHTF. CDR3 in DNA: TGTGCCAGCAGCTTCAGGACAGGCCCTGCTGAACACACCTTC. The rearrangement joins TRBV5-4 to TRBJ1-2, with 7 bases lining up with TRBD1. Trimming cost V 2 bases and J 12 bases; bases outside gene matches: 13. Germline CDR1 is SGHNT and CDR2 is YYREEE (reference sequence). The CDR3 is 14 amino acids.

V gene TRBV4-1 combines with J gene TRBJ1-1; a weak D match, TRBD1 (6 bases). V dropped 4 bases and J dropped 1 base, with 25 bases sitting between them. The CDR3 totals 19 residues. CDR1 and CDR2 from the germline V gene are MGHRA and YSYEKL. CDR3 DNA sequence: TGCGCCAGCAGCCTACAAACCGGCACAGGGCTAAGGAGGAACACTGAAGCTTTCTTT. It codes for CASSLQTGTGLRRNTEAFF.

This clone was observed a single time. The chain couples TRBV5-1 to TRBJ2-2; 9 nucleotides match TRBD1. Looked up from germline, CDR1 is SGHRS and CDR2 is YFSETQ. J lost 6 bases, V lost 0 bases, and 0 bases had no gene match. The CDR3 is 14 residues long. The CDR3 coding sequence is TGCGCCAGCAGCTTGGGGACAGGGGCCGGGGAGCTGTTTTTT. This encodes CASSLGTGAGELFF.

This sequence joins TRBV5-1 and TRBJ1-4, with TRBD1 matching over 7 bases. CDR3 length: 13 amino acids. Unmatched junction bases numbered 6, after V lost 9 bases and J lost 4 bases. CDR1 is SGHRS, CDR2 YFSETQ, per germline. In DNA form, the CDR3 reads TGCGCCACCCGGAGGGACAGTAATGAAAAACTGTTTTTT. Protein product: CATRRDSNEKLFF.

The CDR3 sequence: CASNPFSTDTQYF. The CDR3 bases are TGTGCCAGCAATCCCTTTAGCACAGATACGCAGTATTTT. The chain employs TRBV2 and TRBJ2-3, with D hard to call. V was cut by 7 bases and J by 0 bases, with 8 bases left in between. The CDR3 covers 13 residues. Per the germline V gene, CDR1 is SNHLY and CDR2 is FYNNEI. Based on the CDR3 plus reference TRBV2 and TRBJ2-3, the full variable domain is EPEVTQTPSHQVTQMGQEVILRCVPISNHLYFYWYRQILGQKVEFLVSFYNNEISEKSEIFDDQFSVERPDGSNFTLKIRSTKLEDSAMYFCASNPFSTDTQYFGPGTRLTVL.

The V and J genes are TRBV19 and TRBJ1-1, with a possible D match to TRBD1 (6 bases). V was shortened by 5 bases and J by 5 bases, with 18 bases between the two germline ends. This CDR3 is built from 15 residues. Germline-derived CDR1 and CDR2 are LNHDA and SQIVND (reference sequence). CDR3 in amino acids: CASSPREGVTTEAFF. In DNA form, the CDR3 reads TGTGCCAGTAGTCCCCGGGAGGGGGTGACGACTGAAGCTTTCTTT.

CDR3 nucleotides: TGTGCCAGCTCTTTCGGACAGGGACGCACAGATACGCAGTATTTT. As protein: CASSFGQGRTDTQYF. V is TRBV18 and J is TRBJ2-3, with TRBD1 matching 8 bases. Germline assignment: CDR1 KGHSH and CDR2 LQKENI. J was trimmed by 1 base and V by 6 bases; bases with no gene match: 6. This CDR3 spans 15 amino acids.

About this clone itself: This sample also contains other DNA sequences that code for the same CDR3. V usage is TRBV5-1 and J usage is TRBJ1-2; D is unclear. V was pared by 0 bases and J by 0 bases, with 9 bases between. This CDR3 has 15 residues. In germline, CDR1 is SGHRS, CDR2 YFSETQ. CDR3 protein: CASSLEAGANYGYTF. CDR3 in DNA: TGCGCCAGCAGCTTGGAGGCAGGAGCTAACTATGGCTACACCTTC.

CDR3 sequence: CASSFRTGGGNQPQHF. The CDR3 region has the DNA TGTGCCAGCAGCTTCAGGACAGGGGGCGGCAATCAGCCCCAGCATTTT. The chain combines TRBV6-2 or TRBV6-3 with TRBJ1-5, with 11 bases aligning to TRBD1. Germline CDR1 reads MNHEY; CDR2 reads SVGEGT. V gave up 6 bases and J gave up 2 bases; unmatched junction bases: 6. The CDR3 sequence is 16 residues long.

This sequence joins TRBV7-2 and TRBJ1-6; D gene uncertain. The CDR3 runs to 16 residues. Per germline, CDR1 SGHTA and CDR2 FQGNSA. V was cut by 1 base and J by 0 bases, with 7 bases left in between. The CDR3 sequence: CASSLDRSSYNSPLHF. The CDR3 DNA sequence: TGTGCCAGCAGCTTAGACCGGAGCTCCTATAATTCACCCCTCCACTTT.

The chain recombines TRBV7-2 with TRBJ2-7; 8 nucleotides align to TRBD1. The CDR3 is 15 amino acids. The V and J ends lost 5 bases and 4 bases, in that order; junction bases with no gene match: 10. Germline assignment: CDR1 SGHTA and CDR2 FQGNSA. DNA for the CDR3: TGTGCCAGCAGCACCTCGACAGGGGTGCGGTACGAGCAGTACTTC. This gives the protein CASSTSTGVRYEQYF.

The genes are TRBV27 and TRBJ2-2; D perhaps matches TRBD1 (6 bases). Deletions cut 2 bases from V and 4 bases from J, with 14 bases between. The germline CDR1 and CDR2 sequences are MNHEY and SMNVEV (reference sequence). This CDR3 contains 16 residues. The CDR3 coding sequence is TGTGCCAGCAGTTTACGTTGGGGGCCGAGCACCGGGGAGCTGTTTTTT. It codes for CASSLRWGPSTGELFF.

This sequence joins TRBV6-5 and TRBJ1-1; no clear D gene. V was trimmed by 7 bases and J by 1 base, leaving 10 bases between them. This CDR3 is 13 amino acids long. CDR1 is MNHEY and CDR2 is SVGAGI in the germline V gene. The CDR3 nucleotides are TGTGCCAGCAAAAGGGTCCAGAACACTGAAGCTTTCTTT. As protein: CASKRVQNTEAFF.

The gene calls are TRBV18 and TRBJ1-1; 7 bases agree with TRBD1. V gave up 2 bases and J gave up 1 base; unmatched junction bases: 10. The CDR3 has 17 amino acids. CDR1 is KGHSH and CDR2 is LQKENI in the germline V gene. The CDR3 region is CASSPTQGVRGNTEAFF. The CDR3 DNA reads as TGTGCCAGCTCACCAACCCAGGGGGTTAGGGGGAACACTGAAGCTTTCTTT. The entire variable domain, with the rest obtained from reference TRBV18 and TRBJ1-1, is as follows: NAGVMQNPRHLVRRRGQEARLRCSPMKGHSHVYWYRQLPEEGLKFMVYLQKENIIDESGMPKERFSAEFPKEGPSILRIQQVVRGDSAAYFCASSPTQGVRGNTEAFFGQGTRLTVV.

The chain has TRBV5-1 and TRBJ2-2; 10 bases line up with TRBD2. CDR1 is SGHRS and CDR2 is YFSETQ in the germline V gene. Trimming at V came to 0 bases and at J to 0 bases, leaving 8 bases not matched to a gene. The CDR3 extends over 19 amino acids. In DNA, the CDR3 is TGCGCCAGCAGCTTGGCCGCTAGCGGGGGACTCGCGAACACCGGGGAGCTGTTTTTT. Translating gives CASSLAASGGLANTGELFF.

The rearrangement joins TRBV27 to TRBJ2-7, with unresolved D. CDR3 length equals 14 residues. The V end was cut by 6 bases, the J end by 0 bases, with 12 bases between. Germline CDR1 reads MNHEY; CDR2 reads SMNVEV (reference sequence). CDR3 in DNA: TGTGCCAGCAGCCTTACACGAAGCTCCTACGAGCAGTACTTC. Translating it yields CASSLTRSSYEQYF.

CDR3 nucleotide sequence: TGTGCCAGCAGTGCCTTCGGGGGCTCCGGGGCCAACGTCCTGACTTTC. This translates into CASSAFGGSGANVLTF. This chain connects TRBV6-1 to TRBJ2-6; the D gene could be TRBD1 or TRBD2 (6 bases each). CDR1 is MNHNS and CDR2 is SASEGT in the germline V gene. Trimming took 4 bases from V and 4 from J, leaving 14 bases between them. This CDR3 region has 16 residues.

The V call is TRBV18, the J call TRBJ1-3; weak D call: TRBD1 (5 bases). The CDR3 runs 16 residues. CDR1 and CDR2 (germline): KGHSH, LQKENI. Trimming took 3 bases from V and 3 from J, leaving 15 bases between them. The CDR3 is CASSPRKGAIGNTIYF. The CDR3 DNA reads as TGTGCCAGCTCACCGAGGAAAGGGGCGATTGGAAACACCATATATTTT.

This chain joins TRBV18 and TRBJ1-1, with a possible D match to TRBD1 (5 bases). The CDR3 is 15 amino acids. The V and J ends lost 2 bases and 1 base respectively, with 11 bases between them. Germline CDR1 KGHSH, CDR2 LQKENI. CDR3 coding DNA: TGTGCCAGCTCACCAGCGAAGGGGCCGAACACTGAAGCTTTCTTT. Translating gives CASSPAKGPNTEAFF. The complete variable domain, with remaining parts taken from reference TRBV18 and TRBJ1-1, reads NAGVMQNPRHLVRRRGQEARLRCSPMKGHSHVYWYRQLPEEGLKFMVYLQKENIIDESGMPKERFSAEFPKEGPSILRIQQVVRGDSAAYFCASSPAKGPNTEAFFGQGTRLTVV.

This clone was seen a single time. The chain has TRBV4-3 and TRBJ2-3; D tentatively reads TRBD1 or TRBD2 (6 bases each). Per germline, CDR1 LGHNA and CDR2 YSLEER. V lost 1 base to trimming and J lost 10 bases, with 24 bases between them. This CDR3 spans 17 amino acids. The CDR3 region has the DNA TGCGCCAGCAGCCAAGGGAACGGGGGCGAGCATCGTTGGCCGCAGTATTTT. It encodes CASSQGNGGEHRWPQYF.

This chain uses TRBV19 with TRBJ2-1; no definite D call. V was trimmed by 3 bases and J by 4 bases, leaving 4 bases between them. The CDR3 is made up of 12 amino acids. Germline V gene lookup returns CDR1 LNHDA and CDR2 SQIVND (reference sequence). CDR3 sequence reads: CASSISYNEQFF. CDR3 sequence (DNA): TGTGCCAGTAGTATTTCGTACAATGAGCAGTTCTTC.